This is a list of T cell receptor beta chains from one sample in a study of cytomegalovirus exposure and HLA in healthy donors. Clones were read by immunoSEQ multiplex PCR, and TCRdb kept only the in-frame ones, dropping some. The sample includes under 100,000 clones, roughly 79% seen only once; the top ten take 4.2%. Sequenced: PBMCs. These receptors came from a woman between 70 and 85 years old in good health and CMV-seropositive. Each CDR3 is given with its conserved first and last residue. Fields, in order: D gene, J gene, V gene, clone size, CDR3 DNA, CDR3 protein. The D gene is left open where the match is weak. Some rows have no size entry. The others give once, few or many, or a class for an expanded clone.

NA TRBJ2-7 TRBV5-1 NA TGCGCCACCACCCCAGACTCCCATCCCTACGAGCAGTACTTC CATTPDSHPYEQYF
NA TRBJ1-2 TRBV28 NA TGTGCCAGCAGTTTACCACAGATCTATGGCTACACCTTC CASSLPQIYGYTF
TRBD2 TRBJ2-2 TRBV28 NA TGTGCCAGCAGTCCTCCTCGGACTAGCGGGAGGGCCTCAAAGGGCACCGGGGAGCTGTTTTTT CASSPPRTSGRASKGTGELFF
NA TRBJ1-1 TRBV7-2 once TGTGCCAGCAGCCGGGACTTCCGATTCGAAGCTTTCTTT CASSRDFRFEAFF
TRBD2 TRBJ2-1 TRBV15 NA TGTGCCACCAGCGAGGGACTAGCGGAATCTTACAATGAGCAGTTCTTC CATSEGLAESYNEQFF
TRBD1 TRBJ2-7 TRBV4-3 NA TGCGCCAGCAGCCAAGTCCCCGGGACAGATTCCTACGAGCAGTACTTC CASSQVPGTDSYEQYF
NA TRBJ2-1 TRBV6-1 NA TGTGCCAGCAGTGACCCAGCCGGAGGAGAGCAGTTCTTC CASSDPAGGEQFF
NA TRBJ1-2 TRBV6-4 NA TGTGCCAGCAGTCCCGGGGGGGGCGCGAACTATGGCTACACCTTC CASSPGGGANYGYTF
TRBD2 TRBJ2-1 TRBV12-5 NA TGTGCTAGTGGCCTACTCAGGAGCGGGAGGGCAGATGAGCAGTTCTTC CASGLLRSGRADEQFF
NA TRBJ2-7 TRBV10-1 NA TGCGCCAGCAGTGAGGTTTCGGTACTCTACGAGCAGTACTTC CASSEVSVLYEQYF
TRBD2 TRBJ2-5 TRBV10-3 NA TGTGCCATCAGCCCGGGACTAGCGATGAAGACCCAGTACTTC CAISPGLAMKTQYF
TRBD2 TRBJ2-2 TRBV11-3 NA TGTGCCAGCAGCTTAGTTGCGGGAGCACGGGCCGGGGAGCTGTTTTTT CASSLVAGARAGELFF
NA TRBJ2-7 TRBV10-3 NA TGTGCCATCAGCCCCAGACAGGAGTCCTACGAGCAGTACTTC CAISPRQESYEQYF
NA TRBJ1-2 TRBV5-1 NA TGCGCCAGCCGCTCCACAGCGGGGTCTAACTATGGCTACACCTTC CASRSTAGSNYGYTF
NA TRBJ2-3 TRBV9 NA TGTGCCAGCAGCGCAGTGGTCGGGGACACAGATACGCAGTATTTT CASSAVVGDTDTQYF
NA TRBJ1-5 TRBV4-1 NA TGCGCCAGCAGCCAAACGACTGTGAGCAATCAGCCCCAGCATTTT CASSQTTVSNQPQHF
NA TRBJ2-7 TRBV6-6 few TGTGCCAGCAGTTACGATGTGGCCTCCTACGAGCAGTACTTC CASSYDVASYEQYF
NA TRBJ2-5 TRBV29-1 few TGCAGCGTGAGATCAGGGTCGGGAGAGACCCAGTACTTC CSVRSGSGETQYF
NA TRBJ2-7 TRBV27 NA TGTGCCAGCAGTCCTTTGAGGCCCGGGTCCTACGAGCAGTACTTC CASSPLRPGSYEQYF
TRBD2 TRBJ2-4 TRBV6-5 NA TGTGCCAGCAGCAACACTGGGACTACCAAAAACATTCAGTACTTC CASSNTGTTKNIQYF
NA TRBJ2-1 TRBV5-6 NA TGTGCCAGCAGCTATGTAGCGGATACTTACAATGAGCAGTTCTTC CASSYVADTYNEQFF
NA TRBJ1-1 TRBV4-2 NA TGTGCCAGCAGCCAAGAGCCGGCTGGAGGCAAAAAGGAAGCTTTCTTT CASSQEPAGGKKEAFF
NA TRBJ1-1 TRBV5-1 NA TGCGCCAGCAGCTTACAGGAGAACACTGAAGCTTTCTTT CASSLQENTEAFF
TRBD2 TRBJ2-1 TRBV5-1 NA TGCGCCAGCAGCGACGGGAGGTACAATGAGCAGTTCTTC CASSDGRYNEQFF
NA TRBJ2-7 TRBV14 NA TGTGCCAGCAGCCAGACAGACTCCGAGCAGTACTTC CASSQTDSEQYF
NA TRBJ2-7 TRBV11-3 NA TGTGCCAGCAGCTTAGGGGCCGTATACGCCGAGCAGTACTTC CASSLGAVYAEQYF
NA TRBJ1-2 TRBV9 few TGTGCCAGCAGCGCCCGGGTTAACTATGGCTACACCTTC CASSARVNYGYTF
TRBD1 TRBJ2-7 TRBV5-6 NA TGTGCCAGCAGCCAGGGGGGGACAGGGTCCTACGAGCAGTACTTC CASSQGGTGSYEQYF
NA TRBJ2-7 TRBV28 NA TGTGCCAGCGGGGGCGGGTCCTACGAGCAGTACTTC CASGGGSYEQYF
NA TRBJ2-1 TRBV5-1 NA TGCGCCAGCAGCCTTATTAGCGCGAGCTCCTACAATGAGCAGTTCTTC CASSLISASSYNEQFF
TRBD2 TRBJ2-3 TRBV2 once TGTGCCAGCAGTGAATTAGCGGGGGGTACGCAGTATTTT CASSELAGGTQYF
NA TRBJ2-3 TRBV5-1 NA TGCGCCAGCAGCTTGGAAGGGGTTGCAGATACGCAGTATTTT CASSLEGVADTQYF
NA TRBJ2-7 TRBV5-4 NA TGTGCCAGCAGCTTGGTTAGCGTGGGCGAGCAGTACTTC CASSLVSVGEQYF
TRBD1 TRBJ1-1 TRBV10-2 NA TGCGCCAGCAGTAGACAGGGGAACACTGAAGCTTTCTTT CASSRQGNTEAFF
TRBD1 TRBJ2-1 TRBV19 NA TGTGCCAGTAGTATCCCGACAGGGGGTGAGCAGTTCTTC CASSIPTGGEQFF
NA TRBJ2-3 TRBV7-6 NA TGTGCCAGCAGCTTCCCCCGTCAGGAGGGCCCAGATACGCAGTATTTT CASSFPRQEGPDTQYF
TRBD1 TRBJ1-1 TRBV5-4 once TGTGCCAGCAGCTTGACAGGGGGCGACACTGAAGCTTTCTTT CASSLTGGDTEAFF
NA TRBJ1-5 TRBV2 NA TGTGCCAGCGGGTTGGAGAGCAATCAGCCCCAGCATTTT CASGLESNQPQHF
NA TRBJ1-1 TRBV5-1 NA TGCGCCAGCAGCACTGGGACAAAGAACACTGAAGCTTTCTTT CASSTGTKNTEAFF